This T cell receptor beta chain emerged from a study of read filtering for tumor transcriptome and immune sequencing. In the study overall: By R-ISS, stages I, II and III held 8, 16 and 7 patients.

Concerning this clonotype itself: The antigen remains undetermined. With a much larger clone just one base away, this may be a read error.

Study outcomes and limitations: Even smaller IR-seq throughput identified most shared clonotypes. The sorted CD138-negative fraction was a mixed bone marrow immune population, not purified T cells. Approximately 80% of IR-seq clonotypes had one read, totaling about 3.5% of reads; RNA-seq: approximately 75% and 45%.

From about 0.4 ug of RNA, a library with molecular barcoded alpha/delta and beta/gamma adaptors was made. TCRdb ran MiXCR on the reads and lists one entry per CDR3 protein. The sample records approximately 90,000 distinct CDR3 sequences, about 22% being singletons. The CDR3 spans 14 residues. CDR1 and CDR2 (germline): SGHVS, FNYEAQ. The clonotype originates from a donor aged 40 or older with multiple myeloma. Input material: a population of CD138-negative cells sorted from bone marrow. V usage is TRBV7-6 and J usage is TRBJ2-4; 9 bases fit TRBD1. As DNA, the CDR3 is TGTGCCCGCAGCTCCGGGACAGGGTTAGACATTCAGTACTTC. Its protein product is CARSSGTGLDIQYF.